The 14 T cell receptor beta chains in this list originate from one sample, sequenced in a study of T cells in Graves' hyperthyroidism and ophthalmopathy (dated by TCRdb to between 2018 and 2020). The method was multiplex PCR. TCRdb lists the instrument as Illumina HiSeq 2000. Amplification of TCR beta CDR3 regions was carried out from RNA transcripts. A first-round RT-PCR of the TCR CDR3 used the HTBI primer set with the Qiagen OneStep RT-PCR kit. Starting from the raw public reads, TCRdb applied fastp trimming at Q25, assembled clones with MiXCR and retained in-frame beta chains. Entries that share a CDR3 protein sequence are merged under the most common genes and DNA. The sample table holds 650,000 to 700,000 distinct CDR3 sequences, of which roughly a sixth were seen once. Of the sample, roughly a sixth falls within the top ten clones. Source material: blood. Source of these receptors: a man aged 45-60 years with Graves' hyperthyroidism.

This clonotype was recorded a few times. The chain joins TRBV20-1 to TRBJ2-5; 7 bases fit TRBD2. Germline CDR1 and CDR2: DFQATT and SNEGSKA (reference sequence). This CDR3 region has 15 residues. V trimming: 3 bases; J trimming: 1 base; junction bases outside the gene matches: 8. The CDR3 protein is CSASATSSFQETQYF. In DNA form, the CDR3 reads TGCAGTGCTAGTGCGACTAGCAGTTTCCAAGAGACCCAGTACTTC.

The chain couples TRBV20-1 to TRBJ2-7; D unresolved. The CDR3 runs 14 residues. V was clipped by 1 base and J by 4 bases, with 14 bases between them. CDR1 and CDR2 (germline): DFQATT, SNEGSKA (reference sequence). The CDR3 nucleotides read TGCAGTGCTAGAGGGCAACTTACTGCGTACGAGCAGTACTTC. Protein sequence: CSARGQLTAYEQYF.

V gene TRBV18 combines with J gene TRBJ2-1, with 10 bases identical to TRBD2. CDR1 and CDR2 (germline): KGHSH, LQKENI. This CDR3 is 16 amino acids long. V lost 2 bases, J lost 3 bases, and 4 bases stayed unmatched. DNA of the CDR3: TGTGCCAGCTCACCAGGACTAGCGGCCATCTACAATGAGCAGTTCTTC. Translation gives CASSPGLAAIYNEQFF.

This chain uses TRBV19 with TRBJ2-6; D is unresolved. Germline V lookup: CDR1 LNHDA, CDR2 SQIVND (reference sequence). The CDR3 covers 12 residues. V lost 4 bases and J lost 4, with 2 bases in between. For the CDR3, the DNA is TGTGCCAGTAGTAACGGGGCCAACGTCCTGACTTTC. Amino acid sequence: CASSNGANVLTF.

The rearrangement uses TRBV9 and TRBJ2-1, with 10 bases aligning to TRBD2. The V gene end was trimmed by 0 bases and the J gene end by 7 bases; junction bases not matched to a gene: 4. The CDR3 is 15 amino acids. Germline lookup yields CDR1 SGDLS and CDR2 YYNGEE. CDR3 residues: CASSVVPSGSNEQFF. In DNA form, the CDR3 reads TGTGCCAGCAGCGTAGTGCCTAGCGGGAGTAATGAGCAGTTCTTC.

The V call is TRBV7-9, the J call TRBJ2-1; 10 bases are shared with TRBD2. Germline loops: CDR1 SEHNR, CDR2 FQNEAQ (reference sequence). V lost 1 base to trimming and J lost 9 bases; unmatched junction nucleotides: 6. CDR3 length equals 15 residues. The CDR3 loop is CASSLGASGSIEQFF. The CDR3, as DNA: TGTGCCAGCAGCTTAGGGGCTAGCGGGAGCATTGAGCAGTTCTTC.

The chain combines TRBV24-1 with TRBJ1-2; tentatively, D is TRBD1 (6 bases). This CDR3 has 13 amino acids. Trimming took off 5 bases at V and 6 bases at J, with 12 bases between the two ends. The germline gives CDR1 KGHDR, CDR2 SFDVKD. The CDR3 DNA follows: TGTGCCACCAGTGGATCTTGGGGGCATGGCTACACCTTC. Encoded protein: CATSGSWGHGYTF.

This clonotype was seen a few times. The CDR3 protein is CASSQSGLADNTGELFF. CDR3 bases: TGCGCCAGCAGCCAATCGGGACTAGCGGACAACACCGGGGAGCTGTTTTTT. This chain connects TRBV4-1 to TRBJ2-2; TRBD2 matches 11 bases. Germline V gene lookup returns CDR1 MGHRA and CDR2 YSYEKL. V dropped 2 bases and J dropped 2; count of bases not matched to a gene: 4. The CDR3 has 17 residues.

Here the CDR3 DNA reads TGCGCCAGCAGTGAGTCGGCAGACTACACTGAAGCTTTCTTT. The encoded protein is CASSESADYTEAFF. J is TRBJ1-1 and V is TRBV10-1; D not resolved. CDR1 is WNHNN and CDR2 is SYGVQD in the germline V gene (reference sequence). Deletions cut 0 bases from V and 3 bases from J, with 8 bases between. This CDR3 has 14 amino acids.

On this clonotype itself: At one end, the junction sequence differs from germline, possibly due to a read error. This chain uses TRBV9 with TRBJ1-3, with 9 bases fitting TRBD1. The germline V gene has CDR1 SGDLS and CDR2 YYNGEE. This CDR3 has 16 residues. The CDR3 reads CASSREQGAQGNTMYF. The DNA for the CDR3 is TGTGCCAGCAGTCGGGAACAGGGGGCGCAAGGAAACACCATGTATTTT.

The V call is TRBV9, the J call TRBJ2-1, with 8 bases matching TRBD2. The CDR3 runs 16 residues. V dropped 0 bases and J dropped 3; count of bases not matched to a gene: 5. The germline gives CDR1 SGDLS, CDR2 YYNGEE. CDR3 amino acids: CASSVGREDYYNEQFF. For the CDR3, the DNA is TGTGCCAGCAGCGTAGGGCGGGAGGACTACTACAATGAGCAGTTCTTC.

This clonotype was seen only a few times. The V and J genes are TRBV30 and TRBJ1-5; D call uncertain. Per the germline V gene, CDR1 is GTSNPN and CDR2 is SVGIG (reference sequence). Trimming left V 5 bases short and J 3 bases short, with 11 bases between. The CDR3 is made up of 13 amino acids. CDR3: CAWGRQPNQPQHF. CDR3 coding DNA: TGTGCCTGGGGCCGGCAGCCCAATCAGCCCCAGCATTTT.

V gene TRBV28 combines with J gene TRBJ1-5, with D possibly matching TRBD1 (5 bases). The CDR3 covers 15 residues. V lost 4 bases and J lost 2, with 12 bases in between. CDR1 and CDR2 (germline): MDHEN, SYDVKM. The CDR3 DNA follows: TGTGCCAGCAGTTCCGAGGGGCAGGGCAATCAGCCCCAGCATTTT. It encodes CASSSEGQGNQPQHF.

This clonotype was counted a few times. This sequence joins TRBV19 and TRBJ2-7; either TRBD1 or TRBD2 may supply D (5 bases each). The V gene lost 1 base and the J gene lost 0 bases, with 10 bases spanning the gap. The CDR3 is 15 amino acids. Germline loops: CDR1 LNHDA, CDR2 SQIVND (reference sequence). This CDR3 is CASSIVWGSSYEQYF. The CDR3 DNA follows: TGTGCCAGTAGTATAGTGTGGGGGAGCTCCTACGAGCAGTACTTC.